The next 5 T cell receptor beta chains were all read from a single sample in a study of patients and donors after allogeneic stem cell transplantation. TCRdb ran MiXCR on the RT-PCR reads and lists one entry per CDR3 protein. The data hold about 110,000 distinct CDR3 sequences, with approximately 40% observed a single time. Sequences were obtained from blood, either unsorted or a sorted T cell fraction (not recorded which). The receptors come from a human donor who was either an allogeneic HSCT recipient or a stem cell or donor lymphocyte infusion donor (not recorded which). It is not recorded whose cells these are; they may come from a transplant donor.

The chain is built from TRBV13 and TRBJ2-3, with D perhaps TRBD1 or TRBD2 (5 bases each). CDR1 is PRHDT, CDR2 FYEKMQ, per germline (reference sequence). The CDR3 has 17 residues. V was trimmed by 4 bases and J by 5 bases, leaving 22 bases between them. CDR3 region: CASSSTTVIPGGDTQYF. DNA for the CDR3: TGTGCCAGCAGCTCAACTACAGTAATCCCTGGGGGAGATACGCAGTATTTT.

V is TRBV9 and J is TRBJ2-1; D unclear. Germline CDR1 reads SGDLS; CDR2 reads YYNGEE. CDR3 length: 13 amino acids. V lost 0 bases, J lost 4 bases, and 5 bases lay in between. The CDR3 DNA reads as TGTGCCAGCAGCGTAGCACCGTACAATGAGCAGTTCTTC. Translated, it gives CASSVAPYNEQFF.

This chain uses TRBV9 with TRBJ2-3; D is uncertain. The CDR3 consists of 14 residues. The germline V gene has CDR1 SGDLS and CDR2 YYNGEE. V lost 3 bases to trimming and J lost 0 bases, with 8 bases between them. CDR3 DNA sequence: TGTGCCAGCAGCGGGCTCTCCAGCACAGATACGCAGTATTTT. Amino acid sequence: CASSGLSSTDTQYF.

The chain recombines TRBV7-2 with TRBJ2-5, with TRBD2 matching over 7 bases. The CDR3 loop spans 15 amino acids. With V trimmed by 1 base and J by 7 bases, 9 bases remained unmatched. From germline, CDR1 is SGHTA and CDR2 FQGNSA. CDR3 protein: CASSLEGGPPGTQYF. The CDR3 region has the DNA TGTGCCAGCAGCTTAGAGGGAGGGCCGCCCGGGACCCAGTACTTC.

The rearrangement uses TRBV4-3 and TRBJ1-4, with D perhaps TRBD1 (6 bases). Trimming took 2 bases from V and 0 from J, leaving 13 bases between them. The CDR3 length is 17 residues. Germline V CDR1 and CDR2: LGHNA, YSLEER. In DNA, the CDR3 is TGCGCCAGCAGCCAAACTGGACAGCTTGCAACTAATGAAAAACTGTTTTTT. This gives the protein CASSQTGQLATNEKLFF.